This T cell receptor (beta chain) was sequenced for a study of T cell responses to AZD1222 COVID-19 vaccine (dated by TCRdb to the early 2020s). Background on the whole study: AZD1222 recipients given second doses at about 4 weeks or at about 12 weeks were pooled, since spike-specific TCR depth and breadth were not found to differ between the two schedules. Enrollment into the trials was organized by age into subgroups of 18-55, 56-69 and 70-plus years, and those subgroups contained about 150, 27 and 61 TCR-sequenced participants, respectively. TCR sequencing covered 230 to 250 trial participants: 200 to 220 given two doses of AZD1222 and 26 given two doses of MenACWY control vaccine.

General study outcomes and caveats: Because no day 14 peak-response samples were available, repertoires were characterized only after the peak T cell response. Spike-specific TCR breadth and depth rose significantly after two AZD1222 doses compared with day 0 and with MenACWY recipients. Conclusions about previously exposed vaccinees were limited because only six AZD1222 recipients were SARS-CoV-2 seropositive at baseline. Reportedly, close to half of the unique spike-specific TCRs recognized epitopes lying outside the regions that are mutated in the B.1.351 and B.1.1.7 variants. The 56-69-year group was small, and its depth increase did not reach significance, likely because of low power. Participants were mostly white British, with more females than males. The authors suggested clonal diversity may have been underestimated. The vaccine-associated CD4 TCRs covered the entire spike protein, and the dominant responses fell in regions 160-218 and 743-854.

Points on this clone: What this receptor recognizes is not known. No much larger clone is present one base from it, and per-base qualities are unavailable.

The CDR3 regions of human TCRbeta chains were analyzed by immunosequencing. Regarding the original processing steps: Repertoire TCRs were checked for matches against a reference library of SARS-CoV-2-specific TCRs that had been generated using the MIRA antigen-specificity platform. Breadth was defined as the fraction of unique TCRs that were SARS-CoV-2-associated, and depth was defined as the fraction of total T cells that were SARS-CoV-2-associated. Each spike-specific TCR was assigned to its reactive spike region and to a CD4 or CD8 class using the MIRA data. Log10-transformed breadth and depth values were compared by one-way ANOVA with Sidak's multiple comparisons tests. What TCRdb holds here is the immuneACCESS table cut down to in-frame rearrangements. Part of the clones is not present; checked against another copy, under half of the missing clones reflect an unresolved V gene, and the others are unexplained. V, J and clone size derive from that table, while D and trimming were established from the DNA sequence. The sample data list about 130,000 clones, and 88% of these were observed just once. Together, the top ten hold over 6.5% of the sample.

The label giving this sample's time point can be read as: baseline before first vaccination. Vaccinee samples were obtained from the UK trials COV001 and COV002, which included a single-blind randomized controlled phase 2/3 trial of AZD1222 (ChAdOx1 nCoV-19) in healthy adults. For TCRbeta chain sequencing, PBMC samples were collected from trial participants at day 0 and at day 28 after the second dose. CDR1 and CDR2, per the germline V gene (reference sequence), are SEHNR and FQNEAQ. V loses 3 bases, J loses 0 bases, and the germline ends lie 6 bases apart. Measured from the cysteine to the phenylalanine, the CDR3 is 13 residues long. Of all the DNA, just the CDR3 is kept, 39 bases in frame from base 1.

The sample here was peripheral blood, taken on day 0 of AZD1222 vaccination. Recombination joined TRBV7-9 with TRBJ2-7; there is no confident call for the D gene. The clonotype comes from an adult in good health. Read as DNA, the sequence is TGTGCCAGCAGCTTCGAAAGCTCCTACGAGCAGTACTTC. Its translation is CASSFESSYEQYF.